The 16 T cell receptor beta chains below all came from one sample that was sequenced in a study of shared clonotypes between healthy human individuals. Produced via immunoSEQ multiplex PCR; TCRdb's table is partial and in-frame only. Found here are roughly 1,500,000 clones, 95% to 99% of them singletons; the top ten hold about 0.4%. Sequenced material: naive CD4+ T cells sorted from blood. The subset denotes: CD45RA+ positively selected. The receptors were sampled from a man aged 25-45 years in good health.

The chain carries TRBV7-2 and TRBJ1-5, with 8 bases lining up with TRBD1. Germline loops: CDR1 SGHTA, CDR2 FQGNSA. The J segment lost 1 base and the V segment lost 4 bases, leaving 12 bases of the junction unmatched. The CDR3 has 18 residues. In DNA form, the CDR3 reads TGTGCCAGCAGCTCCTCCCGGTGGACAGGGTCGAGCAATCAGCCCCAGCATTTT. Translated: CASSSSRWTGSSNQPQHF.

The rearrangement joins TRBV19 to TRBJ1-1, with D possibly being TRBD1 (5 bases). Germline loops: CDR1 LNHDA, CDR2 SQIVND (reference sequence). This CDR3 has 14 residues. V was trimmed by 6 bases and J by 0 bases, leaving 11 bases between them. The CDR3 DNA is TGTGCCAGTAGGGGCGGGGCCCTGAACACTGAAGCTTTCTTT. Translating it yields CASRGGALNTEAFF.

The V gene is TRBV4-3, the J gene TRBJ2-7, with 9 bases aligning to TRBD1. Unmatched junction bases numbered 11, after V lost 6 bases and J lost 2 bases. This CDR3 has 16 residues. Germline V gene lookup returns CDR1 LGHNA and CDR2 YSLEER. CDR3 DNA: TGCGCCAGCAGGAGGTTTCGGACAGGGGCCCCCTACGAGCAGTACTTC. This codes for CASRRFRTGAPYEQYF.

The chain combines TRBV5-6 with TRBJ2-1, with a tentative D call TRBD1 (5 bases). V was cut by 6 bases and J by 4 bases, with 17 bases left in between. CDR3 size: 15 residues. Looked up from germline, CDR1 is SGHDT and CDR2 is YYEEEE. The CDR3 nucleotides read TGTGCCAGCAACTGGGGCAGGGTTCGATACAATGAGCAGTTCTTC. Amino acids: CASNWGRVRYNEQFF.

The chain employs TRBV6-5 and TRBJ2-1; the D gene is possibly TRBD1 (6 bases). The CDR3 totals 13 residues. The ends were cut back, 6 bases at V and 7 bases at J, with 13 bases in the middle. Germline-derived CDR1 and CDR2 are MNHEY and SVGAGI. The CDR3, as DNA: TGTGCCAGCAGCATACAGGGATGGAATGAGCAGTTCTTC. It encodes CASSIQGWNEQFF.

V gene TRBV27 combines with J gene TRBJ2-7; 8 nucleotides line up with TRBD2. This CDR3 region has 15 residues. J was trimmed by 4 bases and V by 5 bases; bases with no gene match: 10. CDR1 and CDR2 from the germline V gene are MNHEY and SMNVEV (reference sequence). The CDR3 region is CASSITSGPTYEQYF. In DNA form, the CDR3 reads TGTGCCAGCAGTATTACTAGCGGCCCAACATACGAGCAGTACTTC.

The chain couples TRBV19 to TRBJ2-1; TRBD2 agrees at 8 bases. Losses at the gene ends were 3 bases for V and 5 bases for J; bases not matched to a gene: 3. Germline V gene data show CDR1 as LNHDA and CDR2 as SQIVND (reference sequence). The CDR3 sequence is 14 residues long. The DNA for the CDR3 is TGTGCCAGTAGTATCAGCGGGAGCAACAATGAGCAGTTCTTC. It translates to CASSISGSNNEQFF.

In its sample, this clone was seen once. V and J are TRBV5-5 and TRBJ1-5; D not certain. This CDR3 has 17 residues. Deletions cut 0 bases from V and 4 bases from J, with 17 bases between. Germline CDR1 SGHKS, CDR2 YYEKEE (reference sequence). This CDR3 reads CASSLAPIPNLNQPQHF. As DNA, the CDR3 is TGTGCCAGCAGCTTGGCTCCGATTCCAAACTTGAATCAGCCCCAGCATTTT.

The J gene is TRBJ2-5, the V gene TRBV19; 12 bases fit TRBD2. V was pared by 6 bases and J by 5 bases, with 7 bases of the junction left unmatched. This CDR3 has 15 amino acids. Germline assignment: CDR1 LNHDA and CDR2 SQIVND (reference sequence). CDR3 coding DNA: TGTGCCAGTAGGACTAGCGGGAGCATCAGGGAGACCCAGTACTTC. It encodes CASRTSGSIRETQYF.

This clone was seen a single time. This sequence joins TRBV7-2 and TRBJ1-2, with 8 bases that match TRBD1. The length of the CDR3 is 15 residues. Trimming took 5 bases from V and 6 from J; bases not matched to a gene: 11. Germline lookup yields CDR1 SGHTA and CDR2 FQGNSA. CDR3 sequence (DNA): TGTGCCAGCAGCCCGACAGGGGACGGGGGGCATGGCTACACCTTC. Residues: CASSPTGDGGHGYTF. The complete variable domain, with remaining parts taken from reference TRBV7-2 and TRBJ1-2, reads GAGVSQSPSNKVTEKGKDVELRCDPISGHTALYWYRQSLGQGLEFLIYFQGNSAPDKSGLPSDRFSAERTGGSVSTLTIQRTQQEDSAVYLCASSPTGDGGHGYTFGSGTRLTVV.

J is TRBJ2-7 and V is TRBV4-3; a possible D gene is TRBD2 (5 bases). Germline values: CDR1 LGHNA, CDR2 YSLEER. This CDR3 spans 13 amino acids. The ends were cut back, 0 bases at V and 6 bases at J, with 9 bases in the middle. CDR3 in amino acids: CASSQEWRSEQYF. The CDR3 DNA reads TGCGCCAGCAGCCAAGAGTGGAGGTCCGAGCAGTACTTC.

The CDR3 nucleotides read TGTGCCAGTAGTCCTTGGCTAGCGGGAGTAGCGCCCTACGAGCAGTACTTC. Its protein is CASSPWLAGVAPYEQYF. V is TRBV19 and J is TRBJ2-7, with 10 positions matching TRBD2. CDR3 length: 17 residues. The trim removed 5 bases at V and 2 bases at J, leaving 12 bases unmatched. Germline lookup yields CDR1 LNHDA and CDR2 SQIVND (reference sequence).

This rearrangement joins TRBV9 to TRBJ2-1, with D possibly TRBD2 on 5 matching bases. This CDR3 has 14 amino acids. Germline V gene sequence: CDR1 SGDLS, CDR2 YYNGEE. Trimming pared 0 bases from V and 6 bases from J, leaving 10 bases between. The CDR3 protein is CASSVGLAPNEQFF. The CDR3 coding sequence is TGTGCCAGCAGCGTAGGCCTAGCCCCCAATGAGCAGTTCTTC. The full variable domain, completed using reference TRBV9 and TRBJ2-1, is DSGVTQTPKHLITATGQRVTLRCSPRSGDLSVYWYQQSLDQGLQFLIQYYNGEERAKGNILERFSAQQFPDLHSELNLSSLELGDSALYFCASSVGLAPNEQFFGPGTRLTVL.

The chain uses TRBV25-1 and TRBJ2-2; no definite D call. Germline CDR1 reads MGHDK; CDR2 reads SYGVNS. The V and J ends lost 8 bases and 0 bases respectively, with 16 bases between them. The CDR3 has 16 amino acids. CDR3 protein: CASRAGGGANTGELFF. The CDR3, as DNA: TGTGCCAGCCGAGCAGGCGGTGGTGCGAACACCGGGGAGCTGTTTTTT.

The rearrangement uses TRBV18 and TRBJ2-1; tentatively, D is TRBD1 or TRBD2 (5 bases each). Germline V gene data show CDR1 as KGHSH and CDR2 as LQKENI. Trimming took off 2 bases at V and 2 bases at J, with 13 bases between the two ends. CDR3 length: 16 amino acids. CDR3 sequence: CASSPWGTSPYNEQFF. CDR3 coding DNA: TGTGCCAGCTCACCATGGGGGACCAGTCCCTACAATGAGCAGTTCTTC.

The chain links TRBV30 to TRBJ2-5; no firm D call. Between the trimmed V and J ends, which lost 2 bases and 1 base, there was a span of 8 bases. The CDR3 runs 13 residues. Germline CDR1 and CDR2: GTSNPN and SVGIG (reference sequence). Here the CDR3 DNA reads TGTGCCTGGAGTCGGCAGTTCCAAGAGACCCAGTACTTC. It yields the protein CAWSRQFQETQYF.